The clone carrying this T cell receptor beta chain appeared many times. Antigen: not known. These data come from a study of T-cell reconstitution after alpha-beta-depleted transplantation in children. Findings of the study overall: Several patients had high TCRbeta diversity at day 60; it came from surviving recipient T cells and thymic progenitors.

For TCRbeta, the library was prepared with unique molecular identifiers. TCRdb reanalysed the PCR reads using MiXCR and keeps one entry per CDR3 protein. The sample shows under 850,000 distinct CDR3 sequences, less than 15% of them seen only once. Trimming removed 10 bases from V and 2 bases from J, with 2 bases in between. Per germline, CDR1 LNHDA and CDR2 SQIVND (reference sequence). The CDR3 runs 9 residues. The sequence derives from a girl aged 2 to 10 with congenital amegakaryocytic thrombocytopenia, due to receive a stem cell transplant. The chain combines TRBV19 with TRBJ1-2, with no clear D. This specimen consisted of PBMCs, obtained before TCRalphabeta/CD19-depleted stem cell transplant. CDR3 protein: CATNYGYTF. The CDR3 coding sequence is TGTGCCACCAACTATGGCTACACCTTC.